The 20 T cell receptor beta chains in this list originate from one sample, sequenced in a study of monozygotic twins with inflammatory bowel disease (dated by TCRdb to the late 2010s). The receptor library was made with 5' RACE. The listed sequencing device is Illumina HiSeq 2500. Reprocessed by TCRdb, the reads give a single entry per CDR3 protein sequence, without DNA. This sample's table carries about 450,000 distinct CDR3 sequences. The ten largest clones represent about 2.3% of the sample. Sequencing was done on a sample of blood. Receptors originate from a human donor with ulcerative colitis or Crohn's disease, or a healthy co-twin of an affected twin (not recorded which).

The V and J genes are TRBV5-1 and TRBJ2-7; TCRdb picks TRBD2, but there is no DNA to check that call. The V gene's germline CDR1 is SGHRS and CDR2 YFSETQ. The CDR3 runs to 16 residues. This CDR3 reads CASSSSGTRIVDEQYF.

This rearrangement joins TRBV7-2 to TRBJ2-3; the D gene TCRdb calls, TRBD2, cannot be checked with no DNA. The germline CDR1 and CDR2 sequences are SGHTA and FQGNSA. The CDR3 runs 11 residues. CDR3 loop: CASSFLAEVDF.

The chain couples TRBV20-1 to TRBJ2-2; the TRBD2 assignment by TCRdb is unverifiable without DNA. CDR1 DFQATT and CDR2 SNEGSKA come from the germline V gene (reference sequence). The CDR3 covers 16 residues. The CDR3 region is CSARGAESGRIGELFF.

This CDR3 reads CASSLVLAGGELFF. This sequence joins TRBV7-2 and TRBJ2-2; the D gene TCRdb calls, TRBD2, cannot be checked with no DNA. CDR3 size: 14 residues. Germline V gene sequence: CDR1 SGHTA, CDR2 FQGNSA.

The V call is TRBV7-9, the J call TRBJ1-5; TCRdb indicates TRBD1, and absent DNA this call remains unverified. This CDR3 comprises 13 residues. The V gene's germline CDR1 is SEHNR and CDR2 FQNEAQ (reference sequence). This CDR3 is CASSLRQGGPQHF.

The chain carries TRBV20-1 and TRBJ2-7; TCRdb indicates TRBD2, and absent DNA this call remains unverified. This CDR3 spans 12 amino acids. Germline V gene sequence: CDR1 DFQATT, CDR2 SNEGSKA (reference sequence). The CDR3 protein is CSASGGAYEQYF.

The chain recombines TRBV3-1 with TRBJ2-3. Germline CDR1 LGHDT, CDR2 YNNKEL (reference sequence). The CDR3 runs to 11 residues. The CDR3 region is CASSHTDTQYF.

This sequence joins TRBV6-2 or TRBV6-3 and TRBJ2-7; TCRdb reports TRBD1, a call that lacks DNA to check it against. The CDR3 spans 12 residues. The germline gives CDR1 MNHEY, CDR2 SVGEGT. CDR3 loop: CASRQTGSEQYF.

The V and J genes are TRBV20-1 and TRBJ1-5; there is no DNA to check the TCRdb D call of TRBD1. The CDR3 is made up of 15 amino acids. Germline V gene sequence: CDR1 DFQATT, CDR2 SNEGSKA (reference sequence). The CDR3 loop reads CSATDRTREMQPQHF.

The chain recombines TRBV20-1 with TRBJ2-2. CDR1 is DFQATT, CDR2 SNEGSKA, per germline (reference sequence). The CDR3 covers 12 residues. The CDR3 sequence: CSARPTTGELFF.

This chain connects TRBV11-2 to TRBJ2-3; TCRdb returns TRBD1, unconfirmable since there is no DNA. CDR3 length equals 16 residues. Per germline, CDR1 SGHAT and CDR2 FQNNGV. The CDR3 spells CASSPQGQALTDTQYF.

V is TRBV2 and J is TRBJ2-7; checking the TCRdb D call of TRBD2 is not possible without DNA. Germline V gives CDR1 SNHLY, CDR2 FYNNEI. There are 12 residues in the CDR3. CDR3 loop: CASSSDKHEQYF.

Here the CDR3 reads CAITPRLTDGYTF. V and J are TRBV10-3 and TRBJ1-2. CDR3 length: 13 residues. CDR1 and CDR2 from the germline V gene are ENHRY and SYGVKD.

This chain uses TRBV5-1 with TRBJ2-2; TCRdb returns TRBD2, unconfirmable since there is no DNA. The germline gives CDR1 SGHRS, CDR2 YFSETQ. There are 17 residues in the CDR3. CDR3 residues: CASSFNPGTSLPGELFF.

CDR3 protein: CASSSQQGGAITDTQYF. The V call is TRBV5-4, the J call TRBJ2-3; TCRdb selects TRBD1, and the lack of DNA leaves this call unchecked. The CDR3 is made up of 17 amino acids. Per the germline V gene, CDR1 is SGHNT and CDR2 is YYREEE (reference sequence).

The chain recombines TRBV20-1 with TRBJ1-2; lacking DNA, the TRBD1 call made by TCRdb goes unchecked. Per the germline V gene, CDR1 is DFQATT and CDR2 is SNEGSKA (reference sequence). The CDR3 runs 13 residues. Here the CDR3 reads CSARPWVGDGYTF.

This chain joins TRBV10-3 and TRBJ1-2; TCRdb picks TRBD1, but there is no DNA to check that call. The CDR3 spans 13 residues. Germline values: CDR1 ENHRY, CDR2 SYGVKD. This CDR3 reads CAITLDRSYGYTF.

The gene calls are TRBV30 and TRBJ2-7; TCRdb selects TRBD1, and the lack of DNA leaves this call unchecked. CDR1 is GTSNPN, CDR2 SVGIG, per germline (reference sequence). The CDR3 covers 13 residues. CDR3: CAWSAGGWDEQYF.

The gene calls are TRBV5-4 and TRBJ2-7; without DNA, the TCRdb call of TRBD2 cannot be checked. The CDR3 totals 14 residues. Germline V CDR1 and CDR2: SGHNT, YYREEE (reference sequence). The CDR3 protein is CASSPGSGTHEQYF.

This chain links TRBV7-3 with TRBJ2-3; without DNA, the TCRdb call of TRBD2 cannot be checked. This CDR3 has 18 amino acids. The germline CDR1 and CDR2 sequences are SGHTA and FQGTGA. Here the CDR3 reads CASSFFLPGLGGTDTQYF.